These 5 T cell receptor beta chains were sequenced from one sample in a study of shared clonotypes between healthy human individuals. Profiling relied on immunoSEQ multiplex PCR, and the TCRdb table lists in-frame clones only, not all of them. The sample shows a few million clones, about 92% of them seen only once. Sequenced input: naive CD4+ T cells sorted from blood. Sample subset: CD45RA+ positively selected. These receptors were obtained from a man between 18 and 35 years old in good health.

The rearrangement joins TRBV18 to TRBJ2-1; 9 bases map to TRBD1. This CDR3 has 18 amino acids. Per germline, CDR1 KGHSH and CDR2 LQKENI. The ends lost 3 bases at V and 5 bases at J; junction bases unmatched: 14. As DNA, the CDR3 is TGTGCCAGCTCACCGCAACTGATTCCGGGACAGGGAAACAATGAGCAGTTCTTC. As protein: CASSPQLIPGQGNNEQFF. Based on the CDR3 plus reference TRBV18 and TRBJ2-1, the full variable domain is NAGVMQNPRHLVRRRGQEARLRCSPMKGHSHVYWYRQLPEEGLKFMVYLQKENIIDESGMPKERFSAEFPKEGPSILRIQQVVRGDSAAYFCASSPQLIPGQGNNEQFFGPGTRLTVL.

The V and J genes are TRBV6-1 and TRBJ1-4; perhaps TRBD1 as D (5 bases). CDR3 length equals 14 residues. Trimming left V 4 bases short and J 3 bases short, with 9 bases between. The germline V gene encodes CDR1 MNHNS and CDR2 SASEGT. CDR3 in amino acids: CASSGGIPNEKLFF. DNA for the CDR3: TGTGCCAGCAGTGGGGGGATCCCTAATGAAAAACTGTTTTTT.

The chain employs TRBV19 and TRBJ1-5; D might be TRBD1 (6 bases). CDR1 and CDR2 (germline): LNHDA, SQIVND (reference sequence). V was shortened by 4 bases and J by 5 bases, with 12 bases between the two germline ends. The CDR3 totals 14 residues. The CDR3 region has the DNA TGTGCCAGTAGTACCACAGGGTACCATCAGCCCCAGCATTTT. This sequence encodes CASSTTGYHQPQHF.

Of note for this clone: This CDR3 is also generated by other DNA sequences in the sample. The rearrangement joins TRBV6-1 to TRBJ2-5; 9 positions match TRBD2. Germline V gene data show CDR1 as MNHNS and CDR2 as SASEGT. Trimming cost V 6 bases and J 2 bases; bases outside gene matches: 1. This CDR3 spans 13 amino acids. CDR3 in amino acids: CASRLAGQETQYF. The CDR3 DNA is TGTGCCAGCAGGCTAGCGGGGCAAGAGACCCAGTACTTC.

Remarks on this clone: The same CDR3 can be traced to other DNA sequences in this sample. The V gene is TRBV5-4, the J gene TRBJ1-4; 9 nucleotides line up with TRBD1. The CDR3 totals 15 residues. Losses at the gene ends were 3 bases for V and 3 bases for J; bases not matched to a gene: 3. Germline V CDR1 and CDR2: SGHNT, YYREEE (reference sequence). In nucleotides, the CDR3 is TGTGCCAGCAGCTCCCGACAGGGGGCTAATGAAAAACTGTTTTTT. This encodes CASSSRQGANEKLFF.